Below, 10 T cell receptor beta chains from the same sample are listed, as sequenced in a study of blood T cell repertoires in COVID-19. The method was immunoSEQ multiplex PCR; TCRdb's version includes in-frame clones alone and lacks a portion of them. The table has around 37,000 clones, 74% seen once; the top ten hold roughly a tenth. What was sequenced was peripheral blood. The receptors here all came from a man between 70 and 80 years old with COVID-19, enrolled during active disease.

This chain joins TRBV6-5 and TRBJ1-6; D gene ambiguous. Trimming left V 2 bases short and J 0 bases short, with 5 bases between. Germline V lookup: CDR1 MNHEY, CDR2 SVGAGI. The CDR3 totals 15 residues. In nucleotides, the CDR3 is TGTGCCAGCAGTTACGAGAGCTCCTATAATTCACCCCTCCACTTT. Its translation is CASSYESSYNSPLHF.

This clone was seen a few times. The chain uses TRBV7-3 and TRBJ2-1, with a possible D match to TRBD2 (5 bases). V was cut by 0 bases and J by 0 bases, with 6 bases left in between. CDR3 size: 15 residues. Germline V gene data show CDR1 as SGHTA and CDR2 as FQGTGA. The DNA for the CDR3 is TGTGCCAGCAGCTTAACAGGGAGCTCCTACAATGAGCAGTTCTTC. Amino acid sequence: CASSLTGSSYNEQFF.

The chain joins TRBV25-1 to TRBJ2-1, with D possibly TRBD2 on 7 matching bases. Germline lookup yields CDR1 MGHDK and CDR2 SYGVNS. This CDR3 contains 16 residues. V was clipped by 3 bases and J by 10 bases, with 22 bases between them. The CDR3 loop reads CASSEGWKGAGAEQFF. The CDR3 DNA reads TGTGCCAGCAGTGAGGGTTGGAAGGGTGCGGGGGCCGAGCAGTTCTTC. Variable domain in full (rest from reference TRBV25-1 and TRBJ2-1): EADIYQTPRYLVIGTGKKITLECSQTMGHDKMYWYQQDPGMELHLIHYSYGVNSTEKGDLSSESTVSRIRTEHFPLTLESARPSHTSQYLCASSEGWKGAGAEQFFGPGTRLTVL.

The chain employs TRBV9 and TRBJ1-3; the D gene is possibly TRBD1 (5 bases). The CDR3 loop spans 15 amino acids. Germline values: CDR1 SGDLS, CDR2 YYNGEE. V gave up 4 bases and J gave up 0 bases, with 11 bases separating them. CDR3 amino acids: CASSSRGSSGNTIYF. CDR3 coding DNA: TGTGCCAGCAGCTCCCGGGGGAGCTCTGGAAACACCATATATTTT.

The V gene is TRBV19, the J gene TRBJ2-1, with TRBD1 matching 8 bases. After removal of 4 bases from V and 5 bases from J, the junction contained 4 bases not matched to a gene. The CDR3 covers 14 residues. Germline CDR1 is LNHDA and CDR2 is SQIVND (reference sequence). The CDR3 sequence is CASSTQGAHNEQFF. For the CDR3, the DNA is TGTGCCAGTAGTACGCAGGGGGCCCACAATGAGCAGTTCTTC.

CDR3 loop: CASSPGQSSSEQYF. DNA for the CDR3: TGTGCCAGCTCACCCGGACAGAGTTCCAGCGAGCAGTACTTC. This chain uses TRBV18 with TRBJ2-7, with a possible D match to TRBD1 (6 bases). The CDR3 loop spans 14 amino acids. V gave up 3 bases and J gave up 6 bases, with 15 bases separating them. Germline V gene sequence: CDR1 KGHSH, CDR2 LQKENI.

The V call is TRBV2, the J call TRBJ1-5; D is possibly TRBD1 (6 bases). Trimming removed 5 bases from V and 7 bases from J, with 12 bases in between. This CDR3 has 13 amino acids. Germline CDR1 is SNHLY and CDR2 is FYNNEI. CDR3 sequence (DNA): TGTGCCAGCAGTCCGGGACAACACCAGCCCCAGCATTTT. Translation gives CASSPGQHQPQHF.

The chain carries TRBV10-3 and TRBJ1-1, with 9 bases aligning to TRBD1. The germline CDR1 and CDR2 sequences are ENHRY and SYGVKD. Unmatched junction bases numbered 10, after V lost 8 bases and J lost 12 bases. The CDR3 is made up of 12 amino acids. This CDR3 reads CAIRGTGGKTFF. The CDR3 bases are TGTGCCATCCGGGGAACAGGGGGCAAGACTTTCTTT.

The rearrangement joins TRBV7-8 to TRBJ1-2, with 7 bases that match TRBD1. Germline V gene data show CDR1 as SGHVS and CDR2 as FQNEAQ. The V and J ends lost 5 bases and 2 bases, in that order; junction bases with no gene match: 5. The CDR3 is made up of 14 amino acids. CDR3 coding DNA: TGTGCCAGCAGCGCCACGACAGGGAACTATGGCTACACCTTC. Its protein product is CASSATTGNYGYTF.

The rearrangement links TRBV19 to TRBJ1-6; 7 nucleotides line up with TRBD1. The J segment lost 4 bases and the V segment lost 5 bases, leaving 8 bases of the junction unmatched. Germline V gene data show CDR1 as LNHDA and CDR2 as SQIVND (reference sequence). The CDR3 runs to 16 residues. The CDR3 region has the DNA TGTGCCAGTAGTGCGGAAACGACAGGGTATAATTCACCCCTCCACTTT. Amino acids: CASSAETTGYNSPLHF.